These 22 T cell receptor beta chains were all obtained from the same sample, sequenced in a study of control samples from healthy donors and cancer patients. The protocol was immunoSEQ multiplex PCR, while the TCRdb copy is restricted to in-frame clones and leaves out a portion. In total, the table holds some 190,000 clones. Material for sequencing was blood. These TCRs come from a woman aged 25 to 39 in good health.

The chain links TRBV14 to TRBJ2-7; TRBD2 might be the D (6 bases). The CDR3 length is 15 residues. V lost 1 base and J lost 5, with 15 bases in between. Germline loops: CDR1 SGHDN, CDR2 FVKESK. The CDR3 sequence is CASSQAPLTRNEQYF. The CDR3, as DNA: TGTGCCAGCAGCCAAGCCCCGCTGACTAGAAACGAGCAGTACTTC.

The CDR3 sequence: CASSSTPRSYNEQFF. The CDR3 region has the DNA TGTGCCAGCTCATCGACACCCCGCTCCTACAATGAGCAGTTCTTC. The genes are TRBV18 and TRBJ2-1; D is undetermined. V gave up 5 bases and J gave up 0 bases, with 11 bases separating them. The length of the CDR3 is 15 residues. Germline loops: CDR1 KGHSH, CDR2 LQKENI.

The chain combines TRBV18 with TRBJ2-2; the match to TRBD1 covers 10 bases. Germline lookup yields CDR1 KGHSH and CDR2 LQKENI. V lost 0 bases and J lost 4; bases outside the gene matches: 5. CDR3 size: 17 residues. CDR3 nucleotide sequence: TGTGCCAGCTCACCACCTTATGGACAGGGGGTCACCGGGGAGCTGTTTTTT. The encoded protein is CASSPPYGQGVTGELFF.

The rearrangement uses TRBV4-2 and TRBJ2-5; 7 bases are a match to TRBD1. V lost 4 bases and J lost 3; bases outside the gene matches: 11. Germline V CDR1 and CDR2: LGHNA, YNFKEQ. This CDR3 comprises 16 residues. The CDR3, as DNA: TGTGCCAGCAGCCCAACGTTACAGGGGATGGAAGAGACCCAGTACTTC. This gives the protein CASSPTLQGMEETQYF.

V and J are TRBV5-5 and TRBJ1-1; D is unresolved. The CDR3 spans 11 residues. Germline CDR1 and CDR2: SGHKS and YYEKEE (reference sequence). With 2 bases removed from V and 6 bases from J, the gap between germline ends came to 5 bases. CDR3 nucleotide sequence: TGTGCCAGCAGCTTATGGGCTGAAGCTTTCTTT. Encoded protein: CASSLWAEAFF.

The rearrangement joins TRBV28 to TRBJ2-7; D may correspond to TRBD1 or TRBD2 (5 bases each). The CDR3 length is 13 residues. V lost 3 bases and J lost 2, with 8 bases in between. The germline CDR1 and CDR2 sequences are MDHEN and SYDVKM. The CDR3 DNA follows: TGTGCCAGCAGTTTTCGGGGCACCTACGAGCAGTACTTC. This encodes CASSFRGTYEQYF.

The chain is built from TRBV6-5 and TRBJ1-3, with unresolved D. V lost 0 bases, J lost 4 bases, and 10 bases lay in between. CDR1 and CDR2 (germline): MNHEY, SVGAGI. This CDR3 has 15 amino acids. This CDR3 is CASSYSSGVGNTIYF. DNA of the CDR3: TGTGCCAGCAGTTACTCTTCCGGGGTGGGAAACACCATATATTTT.

The CDR3 protein is CATSKASGDRTDTQYF. In DNA, the CDR3 is TGTGCCACCAGTAAGGCTAGCGGGGACCGCACAGATACGCAGTATTTT. The chain has TRBV24-1 and TRBJ2-3; 9 bases are a match to TRBD2. The V gene end was trimmed by 6 bases and the J gene end by 1 base; junction bases not matched to a gene: 7. The CDR3 is 16 residues long. The germline gives CDR1 KGHDR, CDR2 SFDVKD.

The gene calls are TRBV27 and TRBJ1-2, with 7 bases aligning to TRBD1. With V trimmed by 4 bases and J by 4 bases, 6 bases remained unmatched. The germline CDR1 and CDR2 sequences are MNHEY and SMNVEV (reference sequence). The CDR3 contains 14 residues. The CDR3 DNA is TGTGCCAGCAGTTATAACAGGGGAGGCTATGGCTACACCTTC. This gives the protein CASSYNRGGYGYTF.

The chain has TRBV29-1 and TRBJ1-2, with D tentatively TRBD1 (5 bases). The CDR3 runs 10 residues. The germline V gene has CDR1 SQVTM and CDR2 ANQGSEA. The V and J ends lost 6 bases and 8 bases respectively, with 10 bases between them. CDR3 coding DNA: TGCAGCGTCGGACAAAGCGGCTACACCTTC. Translation gives CSVGQSGYTF.

This chain joins TRBV28 and TRBJ1-5, with 7 bases matching TRBD1. The CDR3 has 14 amino acids. Germline-derived CDR1 and CDR2 are MDHEN and SYDVKM. After removal of 6 bases from V and 7 bases from J, the junction contained 9 bases not matched to a gene. The CDR3: CASRRTGSNQPQHF. CDR3 coding DNA: TGTGCCAGCAGGAGGACAGGTTCAAACCAGCCCCAGCATTTT.

The chain has TRBV29-1 and TRBJ1-1; D uncertain. Trimming took off 1 base at V and 4 bases at J, with 25 bases between the two ends. This CDR3 has 18 amino acids. In germline, CDR1 is SQVTM, CDR2 ANQGSEA. In DNA form, the CDR3 reads TGCAGCGTTGAAGCCTGGGGAGGGCCTAAGGTTCTGGGCACTGAAGCTTTCTTT. Translated, it gives CSVEAWGGPKVLGTEAFF.

The V call is TRBV5-6, the J call TRBJ2-7; D is possibly TRBD2 (5 bases). The CDR3 is made up of 14 amino acids. The V gene lost 4 bases and the J gene lost 4 bases, with 15 bases spanning the gap. The germline CDR1 and CDR2 sequences are SGHDT and YYEEEE. The CDR3 DNA is TGTGCCAGCAGCGCCGTGGGAGCGCCTTACGAGCAGTACTTC. Protein sequence: CASSAVGAPYEQYF.

The gene calls are TRBV10-3 and TRBJ1-6, with TRBD1 matching over 10 bases. J gave up 8 bases and V 10 bases, and 11 bases lay outside the gene matches. CDR1 and CDR2 from the germline V gene are ENHRY and SYGVKD. CDR3 length: 15 amino acids. The CDR3: CASQRGTGAYSPLHF. CDR3 nucleotide sequence: TGTGCCAGCCAAAGGGGGACAGGGGCTTATTCACCCCTCCACTTT.

The chain is built from TRBV27 and TRBJ1-2; D remains unclear. CDR1 is MNHEY and CDR2 is SMNVEV in the germline V gene (reference sequence). The CDR3 sequence is 13 residues long. Deletions cut 5 bases from V and 7 bases from J, with 14 bases between. In nucleotides, the CDR3 is TGTGCCAGCAGTCCGAGCCTTAGTTCTGGCTACACCTTC. Its translation is CASSPSLSSGYTF.

The chain recombines TRBV19 with TRBJ2-5, with TRBD2 matching 9 bases. The germline V gene has CDR1 LNHDA and CDR2 SQIVND (reference sequence). CDR3 length equals 16 residues. The junction had 6 bases not matched to a gene; V was cut back by 2 bases and J by 2 bases. CDR3 in DNA: TGTGCCAGTAGTATAACGAGCGGGGGGATGCAAGAGACCCAGTACTTC. Translated, it gives CASSITSGGMQETQYF.

The genes are TRBV5-3 and TRBJ1-3; D unclear. TRBV5-3 is recorded as an ORF, its role being uncertain. The CDR3 spans 19 residues. V was shortened by 6 bases and J by 0 bases, with 25 bases between the two germline ends. The CDR3 bases are TGTGCCAGAATCGACTTGCGGGTGAACAGAACCCGCTCTGGAAACACCATATATTTT. Translated, it gives CARIDLRVNRTRSGNTIYF.

This rearrangement joins TRBV6-5 to TRBJ1-5, with 8 bases aligning to TRBD1. Germline V lookup: CDR1 MNHEY, CDR2 SVGAGI. The CDR3 is 15 residues long. V lost 5 bases and J lost 2; bases outside the gene matches: 5. CDR3 nucleotide sequence: TGTGCCAGCAGTAGGACAGGGCCGCGCAATCAGCCCCAGCATTTT. Protein: CASSRTGPRNQPQHF.

V is TRBV9 and J is TRBJ1-6; D might be TRBD1 (6 bases). CDR1 is SGDLS, CDR2 YYNGEE, per germline. The CDR3 sequence is 15 residues long. Trimming pared 3 bases from V and 6 bases from J, leaving 13 bases between. The CDR3 DNA reads as TGTGCCAGCAGCGCCGGGACACCCACTAATTCACCCCTCCACTTT. Amino acid sequence: CASSAGTPTNSPLHF.

The J gene is TRBJ1-3, the V gene TRBV9; D is perhaps TRBD1 (5 bases). V was clipped by 1 base and J by 0 bases, with 11 bases between them. The germline gives CDR1 SGDLS, CDR2 YYNGEE. This CDR3 spans 16 amino acids. CDR3 in amino acids: CASSVTAGISGNTIYF. For the CDR3, the DNA is TGTGCCAGCAGCGTAACCGCAGGGATCTCTGGAAACACCATATATTTT. Based on the CDR3 plus reference TRBV9 and TRBJ1-3, the full variable domain is DSGVTQTPKHLITATGQRVTLRCSPRSGDLSVYWYQQSLDQGLQFLIQYYNGEERAKGNILERFSAQQFPDLHSELNLSSLELGDSALYFCASSVTAGISGNTIYFGEGSWLTVV.

This sequence joins TRBV11-2 and TRBJ2-7; 8 bases agree with TRBD2. V lost 1 base to trimming and J lost 11 bases; unmatched junction nucleotides: 7. The CDR3 runs to 13 residues. Germline CDR1 and CDR2: SGHAT and FQNNGV. CDR3 residues: CASSLGRGGGEYF. The CDR3 DNA sequence: TGTGCCAGCAGCTTAGGCCGGGGGGGAGGCGAGTACTTC. The whole variable domain, filled in from reference TRBV11-2 and TRBJ2-7, reads EAGVAQSPRYKIIEKRQSVAFWCNPISGHATLYWYQQILGQGPKLLIQFQNNGVVDDSQLPKDRFSAERLKGVDSTLKIQPAKLEDSAVYLCASSLGRGGGEYFGPGTRLTVT.

The V and J genes are TRBV29-1 and TRBJ2-7, with D possibly being TRBD1 or TRBD2 (5 bases each). The CDR3 is 13 residues long. Germline CDR1 is SQVTM and CDR2 is ANQGSEA. Trimming removed 5 bases from V and 3 bases from J, with 14 bases in between. The CDR3: CSVSGTLVYEQYF. The DNA of the CDR3 is TGCAGCGTTTCCGGGACGCTAGTCTACGAGCAGTACTTC.